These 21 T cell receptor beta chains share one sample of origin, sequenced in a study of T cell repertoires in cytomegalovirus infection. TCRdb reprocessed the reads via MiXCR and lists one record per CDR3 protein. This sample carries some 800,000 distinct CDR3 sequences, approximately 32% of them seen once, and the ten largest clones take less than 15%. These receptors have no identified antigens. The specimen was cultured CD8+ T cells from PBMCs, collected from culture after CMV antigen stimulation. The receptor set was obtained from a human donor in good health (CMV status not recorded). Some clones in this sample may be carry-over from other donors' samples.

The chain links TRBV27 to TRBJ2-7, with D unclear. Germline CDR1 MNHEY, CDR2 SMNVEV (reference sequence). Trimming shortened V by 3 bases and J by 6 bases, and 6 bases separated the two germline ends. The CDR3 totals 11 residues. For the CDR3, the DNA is TGTGCCAGCAGTTTCGGCACCGAGCAGTACTTC. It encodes CASSFGTEQYF.

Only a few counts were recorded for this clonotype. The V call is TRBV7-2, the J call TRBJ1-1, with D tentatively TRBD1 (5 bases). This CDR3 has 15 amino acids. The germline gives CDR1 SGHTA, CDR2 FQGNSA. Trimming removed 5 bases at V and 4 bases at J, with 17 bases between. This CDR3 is CASSPHLGVLTEAFF. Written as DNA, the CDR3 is TGTGCCAGCAGCCCGCATTTGGGGGTACTCACTGAAGCTTTCTTT.

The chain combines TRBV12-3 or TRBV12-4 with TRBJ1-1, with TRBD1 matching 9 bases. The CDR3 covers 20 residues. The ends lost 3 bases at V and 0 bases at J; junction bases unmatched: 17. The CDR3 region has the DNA TGTGCCAGCAGTTTCTCACTCTCTACAGGGGGCGAGGGCTTGAACACTGAAGCTTTCTTT. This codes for CASSFSLSTGGEGLNTEAFF.

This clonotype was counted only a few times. This CDR3 is CSTQTAYEAFF. CDR3 nucleotides: TGCAGCACTCAGACAGCTTATGAAGCTTTCTTT. The chain carries TRBV29-1 and TRBJ1-1; D possibly corresponds to TRBD1 (5 bases). CDR3 length: 11 residues. Germline V gene data show CDR1 as SQVTM and CDR2 as ANQGSEA. The V gene lost 8 bases and the J gene lost 7 bases, with 14 bases spanning the gap.

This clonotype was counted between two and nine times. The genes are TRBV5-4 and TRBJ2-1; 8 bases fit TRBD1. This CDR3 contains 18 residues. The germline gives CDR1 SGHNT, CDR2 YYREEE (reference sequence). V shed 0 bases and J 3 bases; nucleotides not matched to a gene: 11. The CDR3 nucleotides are TGTGCCAGCAGCTTGGATGGACAGGGAATCCCCCTCTACAATGAGCAGTTCTTC. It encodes CASSLDGQGIPLYNEQFF.

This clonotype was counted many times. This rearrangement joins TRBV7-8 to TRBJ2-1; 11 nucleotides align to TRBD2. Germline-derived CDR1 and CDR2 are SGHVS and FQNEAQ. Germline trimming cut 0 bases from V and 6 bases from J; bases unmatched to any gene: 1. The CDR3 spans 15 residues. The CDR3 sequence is CASSLASGGANEQFF. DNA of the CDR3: TGTGCCAGCAGCTTAGCTAGCGGGGGGGCCAATGAGCAGTTCTTC.

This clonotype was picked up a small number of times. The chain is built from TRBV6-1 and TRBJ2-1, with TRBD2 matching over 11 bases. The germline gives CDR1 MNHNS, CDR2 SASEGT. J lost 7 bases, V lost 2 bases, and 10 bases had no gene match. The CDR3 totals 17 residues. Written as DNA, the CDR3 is TGTGCCAGCAGTGAACTAATACGACTAGCGGGACCGAATGAGCAGTTCTTC. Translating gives CASSELIRLAGPNEQFF.

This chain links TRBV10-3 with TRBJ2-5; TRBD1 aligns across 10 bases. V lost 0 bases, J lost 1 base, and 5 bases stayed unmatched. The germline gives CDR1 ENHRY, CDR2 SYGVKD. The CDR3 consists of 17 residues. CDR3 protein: CAISESLTGGIQETQYF. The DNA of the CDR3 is TGTGCCATCAGTGAGTCGTTGACAGGGGGCATCCAAGAGACCCAGTACTTC.

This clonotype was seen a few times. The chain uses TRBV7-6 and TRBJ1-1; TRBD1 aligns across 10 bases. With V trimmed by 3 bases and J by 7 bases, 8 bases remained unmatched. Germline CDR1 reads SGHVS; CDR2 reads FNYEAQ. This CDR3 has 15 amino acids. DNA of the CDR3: TGTGCCAGCAGCTTGACAGGGGGCAAAACCCGTGAAGCTTTCTTT. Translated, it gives CASSLTGGKTREAFF.

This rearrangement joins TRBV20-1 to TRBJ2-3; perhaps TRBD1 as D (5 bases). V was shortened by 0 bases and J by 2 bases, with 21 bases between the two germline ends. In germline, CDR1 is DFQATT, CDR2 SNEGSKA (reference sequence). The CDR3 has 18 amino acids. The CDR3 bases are TGCAGTGCTAGAGAGGACATTCGCAGGATGGGCCCCACAGATACGCAGTATTTT. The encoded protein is CSAREDIRRMGPTDTQYF.

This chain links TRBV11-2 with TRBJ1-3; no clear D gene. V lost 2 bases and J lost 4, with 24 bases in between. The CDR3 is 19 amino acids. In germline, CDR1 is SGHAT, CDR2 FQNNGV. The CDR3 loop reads CASSLWQASAESKGNTIYF. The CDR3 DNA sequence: TGTGCCAGCAGCTTATGGCAGGCTTCAGCGGAGAGTAAGGGAAACACCATATATTTT.

CDR3 protein: CASSHRGGPPADTQYF. In nucleotides, the CDR3 is TGTGCCAGCAGCCACCGGGGCGGGCCCCCCGCAGATACGCAGTATTTT. The chain couples TRBV7-3 to TRBJ2-3; D could derive from TRBD1 or TRBD2 (5 bases each). This CDR3 is 16 amino acids long. The V end lost 5 bases, the J end lost 4 bases, and 19 bases lay between the germline ends. The germline V gene has CDR1 SGHTA and CDR2 FQGTGA.

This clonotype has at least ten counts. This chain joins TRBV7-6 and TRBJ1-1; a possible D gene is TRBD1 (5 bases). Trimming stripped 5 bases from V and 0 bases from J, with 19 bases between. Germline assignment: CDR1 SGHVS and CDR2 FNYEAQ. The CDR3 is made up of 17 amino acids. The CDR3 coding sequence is TGTGCCAGCAGCCCCCCCAGCGGGGGACCCTTGAACACTGAAGCTTTCTTT. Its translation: CASSPPSGGPLNTEAFF.

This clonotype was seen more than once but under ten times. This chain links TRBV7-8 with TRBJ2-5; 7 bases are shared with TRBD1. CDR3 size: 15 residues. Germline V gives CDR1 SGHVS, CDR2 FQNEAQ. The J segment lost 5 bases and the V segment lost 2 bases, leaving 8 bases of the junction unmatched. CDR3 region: CASSLSGGRQETQYF. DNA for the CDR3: TGTGCCAGCAGCTTATCAGGGGGAAGACAGGAGACCCAGTACTTC.

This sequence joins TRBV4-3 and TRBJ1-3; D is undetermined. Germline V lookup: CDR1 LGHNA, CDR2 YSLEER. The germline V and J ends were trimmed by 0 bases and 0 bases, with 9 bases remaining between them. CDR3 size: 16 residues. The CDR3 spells CASSQDLTSSGNTIYF. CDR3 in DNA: TGCGCCAGCAGCCAAGATCTGACAAGCTCTGGAAACACCATATATTTT.

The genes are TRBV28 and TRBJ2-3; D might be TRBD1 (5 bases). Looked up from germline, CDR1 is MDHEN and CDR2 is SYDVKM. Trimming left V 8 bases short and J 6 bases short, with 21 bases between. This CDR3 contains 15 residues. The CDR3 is CASSLRRQFGDTQYF. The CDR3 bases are TGTGCCAGCTCTCTTCGAAGACAGTTTGGGGATACGCAGTATTTT.

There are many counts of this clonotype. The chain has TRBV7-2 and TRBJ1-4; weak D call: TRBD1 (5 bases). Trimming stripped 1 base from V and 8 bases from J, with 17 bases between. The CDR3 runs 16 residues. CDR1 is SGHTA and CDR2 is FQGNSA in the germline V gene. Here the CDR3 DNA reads TGTGCCAGCAGCTTAGAAGTAACGGGGGATCACGAAAAACTGTTTTTT. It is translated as CASSLEVTGDHEKLFF.

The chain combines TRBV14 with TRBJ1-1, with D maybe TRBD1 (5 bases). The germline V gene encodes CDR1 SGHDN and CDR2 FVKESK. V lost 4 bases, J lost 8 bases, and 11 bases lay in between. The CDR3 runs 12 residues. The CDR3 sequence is CASSPWTLEAFF. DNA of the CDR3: TGTGCCAGCAGCCCGTGGACACTCGAAGCTTTCTTT.

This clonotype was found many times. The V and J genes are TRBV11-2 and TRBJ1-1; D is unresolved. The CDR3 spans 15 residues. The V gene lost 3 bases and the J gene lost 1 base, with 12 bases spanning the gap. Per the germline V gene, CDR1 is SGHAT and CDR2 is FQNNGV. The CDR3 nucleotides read TGTGCCAGCAGCTTCAGCGGTTACTCGAACACTGAAGCTTTCTTT. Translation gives CASSFSGYSNTEAFF.

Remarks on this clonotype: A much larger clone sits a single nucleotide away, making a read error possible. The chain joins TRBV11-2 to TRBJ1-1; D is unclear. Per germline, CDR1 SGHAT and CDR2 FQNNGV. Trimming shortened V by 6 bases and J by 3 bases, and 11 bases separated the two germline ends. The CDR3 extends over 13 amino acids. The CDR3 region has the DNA TGTGCCAGCAGTCCCATGGGGTACACTGAAGCTTTCTTT. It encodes CASSPMGYTEAFF.

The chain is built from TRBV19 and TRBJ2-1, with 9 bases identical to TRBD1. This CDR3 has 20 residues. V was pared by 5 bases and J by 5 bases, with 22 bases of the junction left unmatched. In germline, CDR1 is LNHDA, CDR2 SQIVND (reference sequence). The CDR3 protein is CASSPLINPGTGGPNNEQFF. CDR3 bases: TGTGCCAGTAGTCCCCTAATCAACCCCGGAACAGGGGGCCCCAACAATGAGCAGTTCTTC.